These 27 T cell receptor beta chains share one sample of origin, sequenced in a study of T cells after yellow fever vaccination. TCRdb reprocessed the 5' RACE reads via MiXCR and lists one record per CDR3 protein. The sample gives some 130,000 distinct CDR3 sequences, approximately 6.6% of which show up once; about 0.61% is in the top ten. The material was CD4+ T cells sorted from PBMCs, obtained 10 days after the yellow fever booster vaccination. The origin of the receptors is a young man who received the YFV17D yellow fever vaccine.

This rearrangement joins TRBV20-1 to TRBJ1-5, with D possibly matching TRBD1 (5 bases). V lost 5 bases and J 3 bases, leaving 26 bases between the germline ends. This CDR3 spans 18 amino acids. Germline CDR1 DFQATT, CDR2 SNEGSKA (reference sequence). CDR3 amino acids: CSARLGTSRKGVNQPQHF. The CDR3 bases are TGCAGTGCTCGACTAGGGACTTCCAGAAAAGGAGTCAATCAGCCCCAGCATTTT.

This clonotype came up many times. The chain uses TRBV12-3 or TRBV12-4 and TRBJ2-2; 10 bases match TRBD2. The CDR3 extends over 16 amino acids. J was trimmed by 2 bases and V by 6 bases; bases with no gene match: 6. Here the CDR3 reads CASRPLAGVNTGELFF. In DNA, the CDR3 is TGTGCCAGCAGGCCCCTAGCGGGAGTAAACACCGGGGAGCTGTTTTTT.

This clonotype was counted at least ten times. This rearrangement joins TRBV19 to TRBJ2-1; 8 bases are a match to TRBD2. The V gene's germline CDR1 is LNHDA and CDR2 SQIVND (reference sequence). The ends lost 3 bases at V and 0 bases at J; junction bases unmatched: 13. The CDR3 has 19 amino acids. The CDR3 DNA reads TGTGCCAGTAGTATCCTCCCTAGCGGGTCCTGGGGCTCCTACAATGAGCAGTTCTTC. It encodes CASSILPSGSWGSYNEQFF.

This clonotype has at least ten counts. The chain recombines TRBV2 with TRBJ2-3; D assignment may be TRBD1 or TRBD2 (5 bases each). The CDR3 has 16 amino acids. Germline CDR1 and CDR2: SNHLY and FYNNEI. Trimming removed 6 bases from V and 4 bases from J, with 20 bases in between. CDR3 residues: CASRTGTPLGADTQYF. CDR3 bases: TGTGCCAGCAGAACCGGGACCCCGCTTGGGGCAGATACGCAGTATTTT.

This clonotype has at least ten counts. The rearrangement joins TRBV28 to TRBJ2-7, with D perhaps TRBD2 (6 bases). The CDR3 totals 14 residues. V lost 5 bases, J lost 5 bases, and 16 bases lay in between. Germline CDR1 and CDR2: MDHEN and SYDVKM. CDR3 in DNA: TGTGCCAGCAGTCCCCGTGGGGGGTCTCACGAGCAGTACTTC. It codes for CASSPRGGSHEQYF. Together with reference TRBV28 and TRBJ2-7, the CDR3 gives the full variable domain: DVKVTQSSRYLVKRTGEKVFLECVQDMDHENMFWYRQDPGLGLRLIYFSYDVKMKEKGDIPEGYSVSREKKERFSLILESASTNQTSMYLCASSPRGGSHEQYFGPGTRLTVT.

About this clonotype itself: A read error may be the cause here, since a much bigger clone is one base away. The CDR3 reads CASSPVQDTQYF. In DNA form, the CDR3 reads TGTGCCAGCAGTCCCGTTCAAGATACCCAGTACTTC. The chain combines TRBV2 with TRBJ2-5, with D uncertain. CDR3 size: 12 residues. CDR1 and CDR2 (germline): SNHLY, FYNNEI.

This clonotype was counted many times. The J gene is TRBJ2-5, the V gene TRBV5-5, with 10 bases aligning to TRBD2. V was clipped by 0 bases and J by 1 base; unmatched bases: 3. The CDR3 has 16 amino acids. CDR1 SGHKS and CDR2 YYEKEE come from the germline V gene (reference sequence). The CDR3: CASSLGLAGSQETQYF. The CDR3 DNA reads as TGTGCCAGCAGCTTGGGACTAGCGGGCTCCCAAGAGACCCAGTACTTC.

The sample holds many counts of this clonotype. V gene TRBV20-1 combines with J gene TRBJ2-1; 13 nucleotides agree with TRBD2. CDR3 length: 17 amino acids. Germline V gives CDR1 DFQATT, CDR2 SNEGSKA (reference sequence). With V trimmed by 4 bases and J by 4 bases, 10 bases remained unmatched. CDR3 bases: TGCAGTGCTAAACTAGCGGGAGGGCCGGGTCCGTACAATGAGCAGTTCTTC. It is translated as CSAKLAGGPGPYNEQFF.

This clonotype showed up many times. This chain links TRBV4-3 with TRBJ2-5; 8 bases agree with TRBD1. Germline values: CDR1 LGHNA, CDR2 YSLEER. CDR3 length: 15 residues. The trim removed 1 base at V and 0 bases at J, leaving 1 base unmatched. The CDR3 loop reads CASSQGTGYQETQYF. The CDR3 nucleotides are TGCGCCAGCAGCCAAGGGACAGGGTACCAAGAGACCCAGTACTTC.

This clonotype was seen only once. A much larger clone differs by one base, so this may be a read error. The rearrangement links TRBV7-2 to TRBJ2-3; the match to TRBD2 covers 12 bases. The CDR3 contains 17 residues. Germline V gives CDR1 SGHTA, CDR2 FQGNSA. The trim removed 3 bases at V and 4 bases at J, leaving 8 bases unmatched. The CDR3 protein is CASSFIWTSGAPDTQYF. CDR3 in DNA: TGTGCCAGCAGCTTTATCTGGACTAGCGGGGCCCCAGATACGCAGTATTTT.

This clonotype was counted many times. The chain combines TRBV5-1 with TRBJ1-4; D uncertain. This CDR3 spans 15 amino acids. The ends were cut back, 3 bases at V and 0 bases at J, with 9 bases in the middle. The germline gives CDR1 SGHRS, CDR2 YFSETQ. This CDR3 is CASSSSDSTNEKLFF. CDR3 in DNA: TGCGCCAGCAGCTCCTCGGATTCAACTAATGAAAAACTGTTTTTT.

This clonotype was observed at least ten times. The CDR3 protein is CASGGVQETQYF. CDR3 sequence (DNA): TGTGCCAGTGGGGGGGTCCAAGAGACCCAGTACTTC. The genes are TRBV19 and TRBJ2-5, with TRBD2 matching 7 bases. V dropped 8 bases and J dropped 1; count of bases not matched to a gene: 1. This CDR3 has 12 residues. Germline lookup yields CDR1 LNHDA and CDR2 SQIVND (reference sequence).

In this sample, this clonotype turned up many times. This sequence joins TRBV28 and TRBJ2-1; 7 bases map to TRBD2. Per the germline V gene, CDR1 is MDHEN and CDR2 is SYDVKM. The CDR3 runs 16 residues. Losses at the gene ends were 10 bases for V and 10 bases for J; bases not matched to a gene: 22. The CDR3 spells CATGRISPLAGQEQFF. In DNA, the CDR3 is TGTGCCACCGGGAGGATCTCGCCCTTAGCGGGTCAGGAGCAGTTCTTC. The full variable domain, in which reference TRBV28 and TRBJ2-1 provide the parts outside the CDR3, is DVKVTQSSRYLVKRTGEKVFLECVQDMDHENMFWYRQDPGLGLRLIYFSYDVKMKEKGDIPEGYSVSREKKERFSLILESASTNQTSMYLCATGRISPLAGQEQFFGPGTRLTVL.

This clonotype came up many times. The chain combines TRBV20-1 with TRBJ1-2; TRBD1 might be the D (5 bases). CDR1 is DFQATT and CDR2 is SNEGSKA in the germline V gene (reference sequence). The CDR3 loop spans 12 amino acids. Trimming shortened V by 6 bases and J by 3 bases, and 11 bases separated the two germline ends. The CDR3 is CSAQGHDYGYTF. CDR3 bases: TGCAGTGCCCAAGGACACGACTATGGCTACACCTTC.

This clonotype was recorded at least ten times. The V and J genes are TRBV20-1 and TRBJ2-7; 13 bases are shared with TRBD2. CDR3 length: 14 amino acids. Trimming at V came to 5 bases and at J to 4 bases, leaving 5 bases not matched to a gene. From germline, CDR1 is DFQATT and CDR2 SNEGSKA (reference sequence). CDR3 region: CSAQRTSGSYEQYF. The CDR3 nucleotides read TGCAGTGCTCAGAGGACTAGCGGGAGTTACGAGCAGTACTTC.

This clonotype has only a few counts. The chain employs TRBV12-3 or TRBV12-4 and TRBJ1-2; the D is unclear. With 3 bases removed from V and 2 bases from J, the gap between germline ends came to 4 bases. The CDR3 totals 12 residues. The CDR3 protein is CASSFTNYGYTF. In DNA, the CDR3 is TGTGCCAGCAGTTTTACGAACTATGGCTACACCTTC.

The genes are TRBV9 and TRBJ1-2; no definite D call. Germline lookup yields CDR1 SGDLS and CDR2 YYNGEE. Trimming removed 3 bases at V and 4 bases at J, with 4 bases between. The CDR3 is 11 amino acids. This CDR3 is CASSDLYGYTF. The CDR3 nucleotides read TGTGCCAGCAGCGACCTCTATGGCTACACCTTC.

This clonotype showed up many times. This chain joins TRBV7-2 and TRBJ2-1; D is unresolved. Germline V lookup: CDR1 SGHTA, CDR2 FQGNSA. Trimming stripped 1 base from V and 13 bases from J, with 11 bases between. This CDR3 contains 12 residues. In nucleotides, the CDR3 is TGTGCCAGCAGCTTAGAAGAAGGGCCCCAGTTCTTC. Its protein is CASSLEEGPQFF.

This clonotype has a count of ten or more. The V call is TRBV7-9, the J call TRBJ2-1; TRBD1 agrees at 8 bases. The V segment lost 5 bases and the J segment 2 bases; nucleotides outside the gene matches: 5. This CDR3 contains 15 residues. CDR1 and CDR2 from the germline V gene are SEHNR and FQNEAQ (reference sequence). The CDR3 nucleotides are TGTGCCAGCAGCCGAACAGGGGGAACCTACAATGAGCAGTTCTTC. Translating gives CASSRTGGTYNEQFF.

This clonotype has at least ten counts. The gene calls are TRBV6-1 and TRBJ2-5, with 11 nucleotides matching TRBD1. Looked up from germline, CDR1 is MNHNS and CDR2 is SASEGT. J gave up 4 bases and V 5 bases, and 12 bases lay outside the gene matches. CDR3 length equals 17 residues. The CDR3 nucleotides read TGTGCCAGCAGTCAAAGGCCCCCGGGACAGGGGGGAGAGACCCAGTACTTC. This translates into CASSQRPPGQGGETQYF.

This clonotype was counted ten times or more. The chain carries TRBV6-2 or TRBV6-3 and TRBJ2-7; D possibly corresponds to TRBD2 (6 bases). Between the trimmed V and J ends, which lost 7 bases and 3 bases, there was a span of 13 bases. Looked up from germline, CDR1 is MNHEY and CDR2 is SVGEGT. There are 13 residues in the CDR3. The CDR3 reads CASISGAGYEQYF. CDR3 nucleotides: TGTGCCAGCATCTCGGGAGCCGGCTACGAGCAGTACTTC.

The table lists this clonotype with many counts. Sequence at one end of the junction differs from germline and may be a read error. V is TRBV20-1 and J is TRBJ2-5, with unresolved D. The CDR3 is 10 residues long. Germline lookup yields CDR1 DFQATT and CDR2 SNEGSKA (reference sequence). The CDR3 region has the DNA TGCAGTGCTAGAGAAGAGAGCCAGTACTTC. Protein: CSAREESQYF.

Concerning this clonotype: A much larger clone is a single base away; this may be a read error. This sequence joins TRBV18 and TRBJ2-5; no clear D. This CDR3 has 13 amino acids. V was trimmed by 5 bases and J by 4 bases, leaving 11 bases between them. Per germline, CDR1 KGHSH and CDR2 LQKENI. The CDR3 protein is CASSSSAGETQYF. The CDR3 DNA sequence: TGTGCCAGCTCATCAAGTGCAGGAGAGACCCAGTACTTC.

This clonotype has just a few counts. CDR3 DNA sequence: TGTGCCAGCAGGCGGCCGGGACAGGGGGCCGGGGAGCAGTTCTTC. It is translated as CASRRPGQGAGEQFF. The V and J genes are TRBV6-5 and TRBJ2-1, with TRBD1 matching 12 bases. The junction had 10 bases not matched to a gene; V was cut back by 6 bases and J by 10 bases. Germline CDR1 reads MNHEY; CDR2 reads SVGAGI. The CDR3 is 15 amino acids.

This clonotype has a count of ten or more. The CDR3 nucleotides read TGTGCCAGCAGCTTATCAGCGACAGGGAAGACCCAGTACTTC. It is translated as CASSLSATGKTQYF. The V and J genes are TRBV7-9 and TRBJ2-5; TRBD1 matches at 7 bases. The trim removed 2 bases at V and 6 bases at J, leaving 6 bases unmatched. The CDR3 consists of 14 residues. Germline V gene data show CDR1 as SEHNR and CDR2 as FQNEAQ (reference sequence).

This clonotype was recorded at least ten times. The chain recombines TRBV10-1 with TRBJ2-7, with 7 bases fitting TRBD2. CDR3 size: 16 residues. The V and J ends lost 2 bases and 3 bases, in that order; junction bases with no gene match: 10. The germline V gene has CDR1 WNHNN and CDR2 SYGVQD (reference sequence). The chain's CDR3 is CASSEGSGNPIYEQYF. CDR3 nucleotide sequence: TGCGCCAGCAGTGAGGGGAGCGGGAACCCCATCTACGAGCAGTACTTC.

The sample holds many counts of this clonotype. The genes are TRBV11-2 and TRBJ2-5; 7 bases align to TRBD2. The CDR3 runs to 18 residues. V lost 2 bases to trimming and J lost 5 bases; unmatched junction nucleotides: 17. Germline CDR1 SGHAT, CDR2 FQNNGV. In DNA, the CDR3 is TGTGCCAGCAGCTTATCCCATAGCTCAGCGGGATATTTTGAGACCCAGTACTTC. Translation: CASSLSHSSAGYFETQYF. The whole variable domain, filled in from reference TRBV11-2 and TRBJ2-5, reads EAGVAQSPRYKIIEKRQSVAFWCNPISGHATLYWYQQILGQGPKLLIQFQNNGVVDDSQLPKDRFSAERLKGVDSTLKIQPAKLEDSAVYLCASSLSHSSAGYFETQYFGPGTRLLVL.